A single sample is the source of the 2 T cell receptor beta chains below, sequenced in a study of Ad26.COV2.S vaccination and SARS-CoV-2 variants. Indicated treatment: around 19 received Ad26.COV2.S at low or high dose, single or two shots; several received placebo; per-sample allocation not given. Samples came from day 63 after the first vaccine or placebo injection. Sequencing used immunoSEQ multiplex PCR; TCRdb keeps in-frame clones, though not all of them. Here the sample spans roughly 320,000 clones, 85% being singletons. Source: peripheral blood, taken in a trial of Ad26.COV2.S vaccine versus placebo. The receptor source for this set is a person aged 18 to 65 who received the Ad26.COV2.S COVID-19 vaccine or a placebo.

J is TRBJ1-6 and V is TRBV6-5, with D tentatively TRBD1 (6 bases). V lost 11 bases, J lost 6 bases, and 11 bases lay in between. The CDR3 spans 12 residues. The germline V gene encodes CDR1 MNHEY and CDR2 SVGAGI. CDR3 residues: CAGGRGNSPLHF. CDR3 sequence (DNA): TGTGCCGGGGGCAGGGGTAATTCACCCCTCCACTTT.

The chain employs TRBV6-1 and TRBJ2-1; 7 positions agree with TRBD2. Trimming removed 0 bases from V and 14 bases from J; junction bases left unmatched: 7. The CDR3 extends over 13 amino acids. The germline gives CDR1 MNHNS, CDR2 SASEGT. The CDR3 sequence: CASSEAGPGGKFF. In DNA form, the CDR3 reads TGTGCCAGCAGTGAAGCGGGACCGGGGGGAAAGTTCTTC.